This TCR beta chain appears in the sequencing data of a study of T cell responses to AZD1222 COVID-19 vaccine. Study overall: Pooling was applied to second doses at about 4 or about 12 weeks. Study-level points and caveats: Spike-specific TCRs gained breadth and depth after people received two AZD1222 doses. Of the AZD1222 recipients, only five to seven were seropositive at baseline. CD4 TCRs linked to vaccination spanned spike, dominating at 160-218 and 743-854.

This clone has just a few counts. Its antigen is not known. Clones were read by immunoSEQ multiplex PCR, and TCRdb kept only the in-frame ones, dropping some. The sample consists of about 120,000 clones, around 82% of them appearing once. This CDR3 contains 14 residues. The germline CDR1 and CDR2 sequences are LNHNV and YYDKDF (reference sequence). Deletions cut 3 bases from V and 3 bases from J, with 12 bases between. The sequence was collected from an adult in good health. This rearrangement joins TRBV15 to TRBJ2-7, with unresolved D. The sample in question was peripheral blood, obtained on day 0 of AZD1222 vaccination. The CDR3 nucleotides read TGTGCCACCAGCAGTGTAGGTACCGACTACGAGCAGTACTTC. It translates to CATSSVGTDYEQYF.